These T cell receptor beta chains were read from a single sample in a study of identical twins. TCRdb re-analysed the 5' RACE reads in MiXCR, keeping a single row per CDR3 protein. The data contain about 460,000 distinct CDR3 sequences, 13% to 15% of them singletons. In addition, the sample was reused for a study of yellow fever vaccine responses in identical twins.

Source material: CD4+ T cells sorted from blood. All receptors derive from a woman aged 18-30 years in good health. CDR3s include the opening cysteine and the closing phenylalanine or tryptophan. Each record gives: clone size, D gene, V gene, J gene, CDR3 protein, CDR3 DNA. D genes are given only for firm matches. A clone size is listed for some rows: how often the clone was seen (once, few, many), or a class if it is expanded.

abundance: few; d_gene: -; v_gene: TRBV27; j_gene: TRBJ2-1; CDR3aa: CASSRAGTPYNEQFF; CDR3nt: TGTGCCAGCAGTCGGGCGGGGACACCCTACAATGAGCAGTTCTTC
abundance: -; d_gene: -; v_gene: TRBV9; j_gene: TRBJ1-1; CDR3aa: CASSGSPGVTEAFF; CDR3nt: TGTGCCAGCAGCGGAAGTCCAGGGGTCACTGAAGCTTTCTTT
abundance: many; d_gene: -; v_gene: TRBV20-1; j_gene: TRBJ2-1; CDR3aa: CSARGDNEQFF; CDR3nt: TGCAGTGCACGGGGCGATAATGAGCAGTTCTTC
abundance: few; d_gene: -; v_gene: TRBV18; j_gene: TRBJ1-5; CDR3aa: CASSHGFGDQPQHF; CDR3nt: TGTGCCAGCTCTCACGGATTCGGGGATCAGCCCCAGCATTTT
abundance: few; d_gene: -; v_gene: TRBV11-2; j_gene: TRBJ2-1; CDR3aa: CASSLVGAVNEQFF; CDR3nt: TGTGCCAGCAGCTTAGTCGGGGCAGTTAATGAGCAGTTCTTC
abundance: few; d_gene: -; v_gene: TRBV11-2; j_gene: TRBJ2-1; CDR3aa: CASSPVSKNEQFF; CDR3nt: TGTGCCAGCAGCCCAGTTAGTAAAAATGAGCAGTTCTTC
abundance: few; d_gene: TRBD1; v_gene: TRBV6-2/TRBV6-3; j_gene: TRBJ2-4; CDR3aa: CASSHAATGKNIQYF; CDR3nt: TGTGCCAGCAGTCACGCCGCGACAGGGAAAAACATTCAGTACTTC
abundance: -; d_gene: -; v_gene: TRBV6-2/TRBV6-3; j_gene: TRBJ1-1; CDR3aa: CASTPFGSTSTEAFF; CDR3nt: TGTGCCAGCACTCCGTTTGGGTCAACCTCCACTGAAGCTTTCTTT
abundance: many; d_gene: -; v_gene: TRBV7-6; j_gene: TRBJ2-5; CDR3aa: CASSLSIGETQYF; CDR3nt: TGTGCCAGCAGCCTGAGTATAGGAGAGACCCAGTACTTC
abundance: many; d_gene: -; v_gene: TRBV3-1; j_gene: TRBJ2-3; CDR3aa: CASSPLGDTQYF; CDR3nt: TGTGCCAGCAGTCCCTTGGGGGATACGCAGTATTTT
abundance: -; d_gene: TRBD2; v_gene: TRBV6-2/TRBV6-3; j_gene: TRBJ2-7; CDR3aa: CASSPLRGGRASHEQYF; CDR3nt: TGTGCCAGCAGCCCACTGAGGGGCGGGAGAGCAAGCCACGAGCAGTACTTC
abundance: few; d_gene: TRBD1; v_gene: TRBV5-6; j_gene: TRBJ1-1; CDR3aa: CASSSQGINTEAFF; CDR3nt: TGTGCCAGCAGCTCACAGGGGATTAACACTGAAGCTTTCTTT
abundance: -; d_gene: TRBD2; v_gene: TRBV7-9; j_gene: TRBJ2-3; CDR3aa: CATTGLAESTDTQYF; CDR3nt: TGTGCCACCACTGGACTAGCGGAAAGCACAGATACGCAGTATTTT
abundance: few; d_gene: -; v_gene: TRBV7-2; j_gene: TRBJ2-1; CDR3aa: CASSHRTGTNNEQFF; CDR3nt: TGTGCCAGCAGCCACCGGACAGGGACTAACAATGAGCAGTTCTTC
abundance: -; d_gene: -; v_gene: TRBV9; j_gene: TRBJ2-3; CDR3aa: CASSSGHKVNTQYF; CDR3nt: TGTGCCAGCAGTTCAGGACATAAGGTTAATACGCAGTATTTT
abundance: -; d_gene: -; v_gene: TRBV5-6; j_gene: TRBJ2-5; CDR3aa: CASSGRRGIQETQYF; CDR3nt: TGTGCCAGCAGCGGGCGTCGCGGGATACAAGAGACCCAGTACTTC